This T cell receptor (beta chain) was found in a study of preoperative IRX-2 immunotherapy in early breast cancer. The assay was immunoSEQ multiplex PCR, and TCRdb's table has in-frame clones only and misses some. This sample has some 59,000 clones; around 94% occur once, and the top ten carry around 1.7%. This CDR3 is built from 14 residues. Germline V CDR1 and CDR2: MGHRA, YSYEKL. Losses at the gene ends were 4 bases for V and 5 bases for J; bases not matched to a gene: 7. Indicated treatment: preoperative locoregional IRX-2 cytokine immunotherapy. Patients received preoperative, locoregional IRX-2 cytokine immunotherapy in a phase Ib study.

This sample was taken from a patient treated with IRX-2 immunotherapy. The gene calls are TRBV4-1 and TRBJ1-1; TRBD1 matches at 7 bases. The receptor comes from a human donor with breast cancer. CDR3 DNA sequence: TGCGCCAGCAGCCCTCTACAGGGGAGGACTGAAGCTTTCTTT. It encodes CASSPLQGRTEAFF.